This T cell receptor beta chain was identified in a study of cytomegalovirus exposure and HLA in healthy donors. In regard to this clone: Its cognate antigen is unknown.

Study results and caveats: A list of roughly 180 TCR beta chains associated with cytomegalovirus was given. Prior analysis indicated that the majority of TCR beta V segments exhibited productivity approximately 87% or approximately 30% of the time.

The primer mix had 60 Vbeta and 13 Jbeta primers. Some clones are missing from TCRdb's copy, which holds only in-frame ones; the method was immunoSEQ multiplex PCR. The sample shows 100,000 or so clones, approximately 72% of them seen only once. This clonotype originated in a man aged 30-40 years in good health and CMV-seropositive. Sequencing input: PBMCs.

The CDR3, as DNA: TGTGCCAGCATCACCATACCGGGACAAGCGAACACCGGGGAGCTGTTTTTT. This encodes CASITIPGQANTGELFF. This chain uses TRBV5-5 with TRBJ2-2, with a tentative D call TRBD1 (6 bases). The CDR3 loop spans 17 amino acids. V lost 6 bases and J lost 0, with 18 bases in between. The germline V gene encodes CDR1 SGHKS and CDR2 YYEKEE (reference sequence).